The 10 T cell receptor beta chains reported below all come from one sample, sequenced in a study of beta chain features in type 1 diabetes. The study's findings and limits: Shortening of TCRB CDR3s, moderate but significant, appeared in all four CD4+ subsets of Type 1 diabetes patients.

Antigens for these TCRs are unknown. Every bit of the isolated RNA underwent reverse transcription, so sequencing read expressed TCRB transcripts. Using immunoSEQ multiplex PCR, the repertoire was profiled, and TCRdb retains in-frame clones only, with some absent. The sample comprises around 70,000 clones, just under 50% of which are singletons, and roughly 0.7% rests with the top ten. Sequenced sample: central memory CD4+ T cells from blood. The receptor set was obtained from a man aged 30 to 39 with type 1 diabetes.

In DNA, the CDR3 is TGTGCCAGTCGTGCGGGGGGCATCGGAAACACCATATATTTT. Translating gives CASRAGGIGNTIYF. The V and J genes are TRBV6-6 and TRBJ1-3, with D possibly TRBD1 on 6 matching bases. CDR3 length: 14 amino acids. V lost 9 bases and J lost 4, with 16 bases in between. Germline CDR1 reads MNHNY; CDR2 reads SVGAGI (reference sequence).

The chain employs TRBV6-5 and TRBJ2-1; 8 nucleotides match TRBD2. With 6 bases clipped from V and 1 base from J, the junction kept 5 bases outside the gene matches. Per the germline V gene, CDR1 is MNHEY and CDR2 is SVGAGI. The CDR3 is made up of 15 amino acids. The CDR3 bases are TGTGCCAGCAGATTACTAGCGGCATCCTACAATGAGCAGTTCTTC. Amino acids: CASRLLAASYNEQFF.

This clone was picked up a small number of times. This chain joins TRBV5-1 and TRBJ1-1; weak D call: TRBD1 (6 bases). With 1 base removed from V and 0 bases from J, the gap between germline ends came to 16 bases. The CDR3 extends over 17 amino acids. Germline V CDR1 and CDR2: SGHRS, YFSETQ. DNA of the CDR3: TGCGCCAGCAGCTTGCAGTCGGGACACTTCATGAACACTGAAGCTTTCTTT. Translation: CASSLQSGHFMNTEAFF.

The chain recombines TRBV5-1 with TRBJ2-1; TRBD2 matches 8 bases. V trimming: 4 bases; J trimming: 4 bases; junction bases outside the gene matches: 4. The CDR3 has 14 amino acids. CDR1 is SGHRS and CDR2 is YFSETQ in the germline V gene. The CDR3 DNA sequence: TGCGCCAGCAGCCCGGGGGGGCAGTACAATGAGCAGTTCTTC. It is translated as CASSPGGQYNEQFF.

The CDR3 bases are TGTGCCAGTAGTACCCGACAGGAGGCAACTAATGAAAAACTGTTTTTT. It encodes CASSTRQEATNEKLFF. The chain uses TRBV19 and TRBJ1-4; TRBD1 might be the D (6 bases). The ends were cut back, 4 bases at V and 0 bases at J, with 12 bases in the middle. This CDR3 comprises 16 residues. CDR1 is LNHDA and CDR2 is SQIVND in the germline V gene (reference sequence).

The chain employs TRBV6-6 and TRBJ2-3; maybe TRBD2 (6 bases). The CDR3 runs to 15 residues. Trimming took off 7 bases at V and 0 bases at J, with 14 bases between the two ends. CDR1 and CDR2 from the germline V gene are MNHNY and SVGAGI (reference sequence). As DNA, the CDR3 is TGTGCCAGCACACCGGGGGACTCTAGCACAGATACGCAGTATTTT. Translation gives CASTPGDSSTDTQYF.

The rearrangement links TRBV6-6 to TRBJ1-1; tentatively, D is TRBD1 (6 bases). The CDR3 runs to 14 residues. Germline values: CDR1 MNHNY, CDR2 SVGAGI (reference sequence). The ends were cut back, 6 bases at V and 4 bases at J, with 15 bases in the middle. CDR3 amino acids: CASSRTGSATEAFF. In DNA, the CDR3 is TGTGCCAGCAGCCGCACAGGGTCGGCCACTGAAGCTTTCTTT.

The gene calls are TRBV5-1 and TRBJ2-1, with a tentative D call TRBD2 (6 bases). The CDR3 has 14 residues. CDR1 and CDR2 (germline): SGHRS, YFSETQ. V lost 4 bases to trimming and J lost 6 bases, with 14 bases between them. CDR3 sequence: CASSVVTSSNEQFF. The CDR3 nucleotides read TGCGCCAGCAGCGTGGTCACTAGCAGCAATGAGCAGTTCTTC.

This chain links TRBV30 with TRBJ1-1; D not certain. CDR1 and CDR2 (germline): GTSNPN, SVGIG (reference sequence). The CDR3 is made up of 12 amino acids. Trimming cost V 4 bases and J 5 bases, with 11 bases left between them. The CDR3 DNA reads TGTGCCTGGATTTCGGGATTAACTGAAGCTTTCTTT. As protein: CAWISGLTEAFF.

J is TRBJ1-2 and V is TRBV5-5, with D tentatively TRBD1 (5 bases). CDR1 SGHKS and CDR2 YYEKEE come from the germline V gene (reference sequence). The CDR3 is made up of 15 amino acids. V was shortened by 4 bases and J by 3 bases, with 16 bases between the two germline ends. CDR3: CASSPGTSVDYGYTF. The CDR3 DNA sequence: TGTGCCAGCAGCCCCGGGACTTCTGTCGACTATGGCTACACCTTC.